The 10 T cell receptor beta chains below were found in one sample sequenced in a study of shared clonotypes between healthy human individuals. Positive CCR7 selection of CD45RO-negative cells yielded the naive CD8 cells, and terminally differentiated effector memory CD45RA+ cells were excluded. Sequencing was performed with immunoSEQ multiplex PCR; in TCRdb, only in-frame clones are kept and a portion is missing. Among almost 700,000 clones listed, around 90% were seen once. Sequencing was carried out using naive CD8+ T cells sorted from blood. The receptors here all came from a man aged 30-40 years in good health.

This chain links TRBV27 with TRBJ2-1, with D hard to call. The CDR3 covers 14 residues. Germline V gives CDR1 MNHEY, CDR2 SMNVEV (reference sequence). V was cut by 3 bases and J by 5 bases, with 11 bases left in between. In DNA, the CDR3 is TGTGCCAGCAGTTTCTCGCGGAGTCACAATGAGCAGTTCTTC. Its translation: CASSFSRSHNEQFF.

V is TRBV5-4 and J is TRBJ1-2, with D possibly being TRBD1 (6 bases). CDR3 length: 19 residues. CDR1 is SGHNT and CDR2 is YYREEE in the germline V gene (reference sequence). V dropped 0 bases and J dropped 4 bases, with 25 bases sitting between them. The chain's CDR3 is CASSLDGVMAGAYGYGYTF. The CDR3 DNA is TGTGCCAGCAGCTTGGATGGGGTGATGGCAGGGGCATATGGCTATGGCTACACCTTC. Complete variable domain (other parts from reference TRBV5-4 and TRBJ1-2): ETGVTQSPTHLIKTRGQQVTLRCSSQSGHNTVSWYQQALGQGPQFIFQYYREEENGRGNFPPRFSGLQFPNYSSELNVNALELDDSALYLCASSLDGVMAGAYGYGYTFGSGTRLTVV.

The chain couples TRBV28 to TRBJ2-2; D is undetermined. Trimming pared 6 bases from V and 4 bases from J, leaving 9 bases between. Germline assignment: CDR1 MDHEN and CDR2 SYDVKM. This CDR3 spans 13 amino acids. As DNA, the CDR3 is TGTGCCAGCAGAGTCCTATCCACCGGGGAGCTGTTTTTT. Translating it yields CASRVLSTGELFF. Full variable domain (remainder filled in from reference TRBV28 and TRBJ2-2): DVKVTQSSRYLVKRTGEKVFLECVQDMDHENMFWYRQDPGLGLRLIYFSYDVKMKEKGDIPEGYSVSREKKERFSLILESASTNQTSMYLCASRVLSTGELFFGEGSRLTVL.

About this clone itself: Additional DNA sequences in this sample encode the identical CDR3. The chain couples TRBV27 to TRBJ2-7; D not resolved. Trimming left V 2 bases short and J 5 bases short, with 7 bases between. The germline V gene has CDR1 MNHEY and CDR2 SMNVEV (reference sequence). The CDR3 contains 12 residues. Written as DNA, the CDR3 is TGTGCCAGCAGTTTAATCGGTGACGAGCAGTACTTC. Its translation is CASSLIGDEQYF.

This chain links TRBV5-6 with TRBJ2-7; 7 bases line up with TRBD2. The CDR3 is 17 amino acids. CDR1 is SGHDT and CDR2 is YYEEEE in the germline V gene. The J segment lost 4 bases and the V segment lost 0 bases, leaving 13 bases of the junction unmatched. This CDR3 reads CASSLGAGAEFGYEQYF. The CDR3 DNA follows: TGTGCCAGCAGCTTGGGGGCGGGAGCCGAATTTGGATACGAGCAGTACTTC. Variable domain in full (rest from reference TRBV5-6 and TRBJ2-7): DAGVTQSPTHLIKTRGQQVTLRCSPKSGHDTVSWYQQALGQGPQFIFQYYEEEERQRGNFPDRFSGHQFPNYSSELNVNALLLGDSALYLCASSLGAGAEFGYEQYFGPGTRLTVT.

The chain joins TRBV7-3 to TRBJ2-3; D perhaps matches TRBD2 (5 bases). Trimming removed 1 base from V and 4 bases from J, with 15 bases in between. CDR3 length: 16 residues. Germline loops: CDR1 SGHTA, CDR2 FQGTGA. The CDR3 loop reads CASSLMQAGRADTQYF. For the CDR3, the DNA is TGTGCCAGCAGCTTAATGCAGGCGGGCCGAGCAGATACGCAGTATTTT.

The chain joins TRBV27 to TRBJ2-6; TRBD1 aligns across 7 bases. CDR3 length: 14 amino acids. With V trimmed by 9 bases and J by 1 base, 3 bases remained unmatched. CDR1 is MNHEY and CDR2 is SMNVEV in the germline V gene (reference sequence). The CDR3, as DNA: TGTGCCAGGAGACAGGGTTCTGGGGCCAACGTCCTGACTTTC. It specifies CARRQGSGANVLTF.

The V and J genes are TRBV4-1 and TRBJ1-1, with D hard to call. CDR1 and CDR2 from the germline V gene are MGHRA and YSYEKL. V gave up 1 base and J gave up 5 bases, with 5 bases separating them. This CDR3 spans 12 amino acids. The CDR3 DNA follows: TGCGCCAGCAGCCAAGGAAGAACTGAAGCTTTCTTT. This encodes CASSQGRTEAFF.

The chain is built from TRBV9 and TRBJ2-1; TRBD1 matches at 11 bases. The CDR3 consists of 15 residues. Looked up from germline, CDR1 is SGDLS and CDR2 is YYNGEE. V trimming: 0 bases; J trimming: 8 bases; junction bases outside the gene matches: 4. The DNA of the CDR3 is TGTGCCAGCAGCGTAGTGGGACAGGGGGACGATGAGCAGTTCTTC. Encoded protein: CASSVVGQGDDEQFF.

A few counts support this clone. The gene calls are TRBV10-1 and TRBJ2-1; 12 nucleotides line up with TRBD2. The V and J ends lost 9 bases and 7 bases, in that order; junction bases with no gene match: 4. Germline V gene data show CDR1 as WNHNN and CDR2 as SYGVQD (reference sequence). The CDR3 is 13 amino acids. The CDR3 DNA reads as TGCGCCAGGACTAGCGGGAGTCGAAATGAGCAGTTCTTC. Protein sequence: CARTSGSRNEQFF.